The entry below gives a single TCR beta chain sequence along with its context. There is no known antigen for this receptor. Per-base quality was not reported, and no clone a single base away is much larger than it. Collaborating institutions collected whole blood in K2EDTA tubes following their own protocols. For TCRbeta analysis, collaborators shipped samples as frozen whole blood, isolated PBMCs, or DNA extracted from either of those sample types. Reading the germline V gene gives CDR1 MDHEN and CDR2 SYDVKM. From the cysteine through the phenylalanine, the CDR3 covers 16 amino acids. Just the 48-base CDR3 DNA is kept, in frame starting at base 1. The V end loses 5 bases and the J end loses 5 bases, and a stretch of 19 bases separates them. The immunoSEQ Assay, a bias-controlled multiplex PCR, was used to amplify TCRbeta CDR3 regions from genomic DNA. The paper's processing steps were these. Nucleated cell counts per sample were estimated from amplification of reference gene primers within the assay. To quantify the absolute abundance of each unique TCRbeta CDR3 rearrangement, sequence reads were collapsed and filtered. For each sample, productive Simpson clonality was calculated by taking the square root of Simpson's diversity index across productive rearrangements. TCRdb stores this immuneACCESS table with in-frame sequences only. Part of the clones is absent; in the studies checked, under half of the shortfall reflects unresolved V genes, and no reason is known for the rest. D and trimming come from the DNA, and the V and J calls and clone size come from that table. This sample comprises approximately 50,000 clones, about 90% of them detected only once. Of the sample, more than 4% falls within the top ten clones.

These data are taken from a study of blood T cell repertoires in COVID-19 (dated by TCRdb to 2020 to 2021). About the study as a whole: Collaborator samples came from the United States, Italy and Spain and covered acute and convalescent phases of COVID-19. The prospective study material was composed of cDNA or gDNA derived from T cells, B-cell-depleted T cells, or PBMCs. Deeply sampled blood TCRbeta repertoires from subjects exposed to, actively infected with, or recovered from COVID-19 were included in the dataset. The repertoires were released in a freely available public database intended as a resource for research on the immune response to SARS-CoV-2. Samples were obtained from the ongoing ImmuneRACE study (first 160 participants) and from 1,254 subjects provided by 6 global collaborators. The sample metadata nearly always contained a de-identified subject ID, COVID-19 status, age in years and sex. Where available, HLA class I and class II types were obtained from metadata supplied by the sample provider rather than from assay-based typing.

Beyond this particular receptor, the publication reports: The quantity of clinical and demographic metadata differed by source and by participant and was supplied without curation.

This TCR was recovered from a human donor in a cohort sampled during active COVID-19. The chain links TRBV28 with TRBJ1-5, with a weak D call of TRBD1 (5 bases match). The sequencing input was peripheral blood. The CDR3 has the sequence CASSLKYGLGDQPQHF. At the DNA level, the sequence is TGTGCCAGCAGTCTCAAATATGGATTAGGGGATCAGCCCCAGCATTTT.